These 17 T cell receptor beta chains originate from one sample sequenced in a study of cytotoxic CD8 clonotypes in ibrutinib-treated CLL. The repertoire was sequenced with immunoSEQ multiplex PCR; TCRdb's copy has only in-frame clones and lacks some. The sample yields 50,000 to 60,000 clones, 83% seen once. The specimen was PBMCs, collected after 24 months of ibrutinib treatment. These receptors were taken from a human donor with chronic lymphocytic leukemia.

The chain is built from TRBV14 and TRBJ2-1; 12 bases match TRBD2. Per germline, CDR1 SGHDN and CDR2 FVKESK. The CDR3 runs to 17 residues. With 1 base clipped from V and 5 bases from J, the junction kept 6 bases outside the gene matches. DNA of the CDR3: TGTGCCAGCAGCCAAGCGCTAGCGGGAGGGCTCGACAATGAGCAGTTCTTC. It specifies CASSQALAGGLDNEQFF.

This chain links TRBV30 with TRBJ2-1, with 8 bases identical to TRBD2. This CDR3 region has 13 residues. The germline V gene has CDR1 GTSNPN and CDR2 SVGIG (reference sequence). V was pared by 0 bases and J by 7 bases, with 2 bases of the junction left unmatched. In nucleotides, the CDR3 is TGTGCCTGGAGTGTCGGGAGGGCGAATGAGCAGTTCTTC. As protein: CAWSVGRANEQFF.

V gene TRBV6-1 combines with J gene TRBJ1-5; D perhaps matches TRBD1 (6 bases). This CDR3 region has 16 residues. Trimming removed 4 bases from V and 7 bases from J, with 20 bases in between. From germline, CDR1 is MNHNS and CDR2 SASEGT. CDR3 residues: CASSAFGLGGGQPQHF. The CDR3 nucleotides are TGTGCCAGCAGTGCCTTTGGGCTAGGGGGAGGACAGCCCCAGCATTTT.

The chain couples TRBV30 to TRBJ2-6; D is undetermined. Trimming removed 5 bases at V and 4 bases at J, with 6 bases between. Germline CDR1 GTSNPN, CDR2 SVGIG (reference sequence). The CDR3 covers 12 residues. The CDR3 loop is CAWYKGANVLTF. CDR3 sequence (DNA): TGTGCCTGGTATAAGGGGGCCAACGTCCTGACTTTC.

The chain employs TRBV7-2 and TRBJ2-2; TRBD2 aligns across 11 bases. The CDR3 is made up of 15 amino acids. J lost 6 bases, V lost 4 bases, and 4 bases had no gene match. In germline, CDR1 is SGHTA, CDR2 FQGNSA. The CDR3 loop reads CTSSSTSGSPGELFF. The CDR3 DNA sequence: TGTACCAGCAGCTCCACTAGCGGGAGCCCCGGGGAGCTGTTTTTT.

CDR3 region: CASGSPDRTRTDTQYF. CDR3 sequence (DNA): TGTGCTAGTGGTTCCCCTGACAGGACCCGCACAGATACGCAGTATTTT. The chain carries TRBV12-5 and TRBJ2-3; possibly TRBD1 for D (6 bases). Deletions cut 4 bases from V and 1 base from J, with 15 bases between. This CDR3 has 16 amino acids. Germline lookup yields CDR1 LGHNT and CDR2 FRNRAP.

This sequence joins TRBV30 and TRBJ2-2, with D possibly being TRBD2 (5 bases). The CDR3 sequence is 18 residues long. Germline V gene lookup returns CDR1 GTSNPN and CDR2 SVGIG (reference sequence). Trimming stripped 4 bases from V and 5 bases from J, with 26 bases between. CDR3 sequence: CAWIPYRAARIGTGELFF. The CDR3 coding sequence is TGTGCCTGGATTCCCTATCGAGCGGCCCGAATCGGGACCGGGGAGCTGTTTTTT. The whole variable domain, remainder taken from reference TRBV30 and TRBJ2-2, is SQTIHQWPATLVQPVGSPLSLECTVEGTSNPNLYWYRQAAGRGLQLLFYSVGIGQISSEVPQNLSASRPQDRQFILSSKKLLLSDSGFYLCAWIPYRAARIGTGELFFGEGSRLTVL.

Here the CDR3 reads CAISDGQGFGPLDYEQYF. In DNA, the CDR3 is TGTGCCATCAGTGATGGACAGGGATTCGGACCCTTAGACTACGAGCAGTACTTC. This chain joins TRBV10-3 and TRBJ2-7; the match to TRBD1 covers 8 bases. The junction had 16 bases not matched to a gene; V was cut back by 3 bases and J by 3 bases. The CDR3 loop spans 18 amino acids. Germline loops: CDR1 ENHRY, CDR2 SYGVKD.

There are a few counts of this clone. V gene TRBV29-1 combines with J gene TRBJ2-1; 9 bases map to TRBD2. Per germline, CDR1 SQVTM and CDR2 ANQGSEA. CDR3 length equals 17 residues. J was trimmed by 5 bases and V by 6 bases; bases with no gene match: 17. The CDR3 DNA reads TGCAGCGTCGCGAGCCCCTTAGCGGGAGCGAGGAACAATGAGCAGTTCTTC. Translating it yields CSVASPLAGARNNEQFF.

This clone was counted only a few times. The V call is TRBV5-1, the J call TRBJ2-5, with D perhaps matching TRBD2 (6 bases). Trimming cost V 4 bases and J 1 base, with 14 bases left between them. There are 15 residues in the CDR3. Germline V CDR1 and CDR2: SGHRS, YFSETQ. The CDR3 is CASSPGTLFQETQYF. Written as DNA, the CDR3 is TGCGCCAGCAGCCCCGGGACTCTGTTCCAAGAGACCCAGTACTTC.

This chain connects TRBV15 to TRBJ2-3; D may be TRBD2 (6 bases). Germline V lookup: CDR1 LNHNV, CDR2 YYDKDF (reference sequence). Trimming took off 1 base at V and 2 bases at J, with 10 bases between the two ends. The CDR3 loop spans 15 amino acids. CDR3 coding DNA: TGTGCCACCAGCAGAGCGCGGGGCCTCACAGATACGCAGTATTTT. It specifies CATSRARGLTDTQYF.

Regarding this clone: One end of the junction varies from germline; a read error may be responsible. The CDR3 coding sequence is TGTGCCAGCAGCTTAGCTGGGGGACTAGTCATAGACTTC. It specifies CASSLAGGLVIDF. The chain links TRBV7-2 to TRBJ2-4; 8 bases agree with TRBD2. This CDR3 spans 13 amino acids. The germline CDR1 and CDR2 sequences are SGHTA and FQGNSA.

V and J are TRBV9 and TRBJ2-7; D could derive from TRBD1 or TRBD2 (5 bases each). The germline V gene encodes CDR1 SGDLS and CDR2 YYNGEE. The CDR3 extends over 14 amino acids. The germline V and J ends were trimmed by 0 bases and 3 bases, with 10 bases remaining between them. The CDR3: CASSVDQGDYEQYF. The DNA of the CDR3 is TGTGCCAGCAGCGTAGATCAGGGAGACTACGAGCAGTACTTC. The full variable domain, with the rest looked up from reference TRBV9 and TRBJ2-7, is DSGVTQTPKHLITATGQRVTLRCSPRSGDLSVYWYQQSLDQGLQFLIQYYNGEERAKGNILERFSAQQFPDLHSELNLSSLELGDSALYFCASSVDQGDYEQYFGPGTRLTVT.

The chain joins TRBV6-1 to TRBJ2-3; D may correspond to TRBD1 or TRBD2 (6 bases each). The germline V gene encodes CDR1 MNHNS and CDR2 SASEGT. Trimming removed 6 bases from V and 2 bases from J, with 15 bases in between. The CDR3 has 15 amino acids. The CDR3 region is CASSVNRGATDTQYF. CDR3 nucleotide sequence: TGTGCCAGCAGCGTTAATAGGGGGGCCACAGATACGCAGTATTTT.

The chain recombines TRBV30 with TRBJ1-4; D ambiguous. Germline V gene sequence: CDR1 GTSNPN, CDR2 SVGIG (reference sequence). The CDR3 sequence is 14 residues long. The ends were cut back, 5 bases at V and 0 bases at J, with 10 bases in the middle. CDR3 sequence: CAWASGATNEKLFF. In DNA, the CDR3 is TGTGCCTGGGCGTCAGGAGCAACTAATGAAAAACTGTTTTTT.

The J gene is TRBJ2-7, the V gene TRBV6-6, with D possibly matching TRBD2 (5 bases). V lost 6 bases and J 3 bases, leaving 15 bases between the germline ends. From germline, CDR1 is MNHNY and CDR2 SVGAGI (reference sequence). The CDR3 length is 14 residues. This CDR3 is CASSPPGLHYEQYF. In DNA form, the CDR3 reads TGTGCCAGCAGCCCACCGGGGTTACACTACGAGCAGTACTTC.

The V and J genes are TRBV19 and TRBJ2-1; 9 bases fit TRBD2. The junction had 10 bases not matched to a gene; V was cut back by 4 bases and J by 9 bases. This CDR3 comprises 15 residues. The germline gives CDR1 LNHDA, CDR2 SQIVND (reference sequence). The CDR3 reads CASSTTSGPRGEQFF. CDR3 DNA: TGTGCCAGTAGTACAACTAGCGGGCCTAGAGGTGAGCAGTTCTTC.